Given below is one TCR beta chain in context. This clonotype was seen just once. Its antigen remains unidentified. One end of the junction does not line up with germline, which may come from a read error. Sequencing was performed on an Illumina HiSeq 1500. TCRdb trimmed the raw reads at Q25, called clones with MiXCR and kept productive beta chains. Every CDR3 protein is listed once, alongside the most common genes and DNA of its rows. The sample table lists about 530,000 distinct CDR3 sequences, more than 20% of them with a count of one. The biggest ten clones account for about 13% of the sample. CDR1 and CDR2 are read off the germline V gene (reference sequence) as SEHNR and FQNEAQ. The CDR3 has 14 amino acids, counting the end cysteine and phenylalanine. Just CDR3 DNA is preserved here, 42 bases in frame from base 1. The data stem from a study of T cell repertoires in cytomegalovirus infection (dated by TCRdb to the late 2010s). Regarding the research as a whole: Donor HLA type was relevant to the analysis, because carriage of CMV infection together with the matching HLA type was indicated by public TCR beta signatures. Overall study results and their limits: The ex vivo response was dominated by HLA-C-restricted CMV-specific TCR beta clonotypes, which also provided the single most frequent clonotype in two of eight donors. Cumulative frequency of public TCR beta family members discriminated carriers of CMV infection plus the relevant HLA type in this cohort and an independent roughly 330-donor cohort.

This receptor chain uses TRBV7-9 and TRBJ1-4; too little of a D gene remains to name it. Sequencing was done on a sample of PBMCs. The clonotype originates from a human donor in good health (CMV status not recorded). Some clones in this sample may be carry-over from other donors' samples. Here is the DNA: TGTGCCAGCACCTTAGGGCCTAGACCTGAAAAACTGTTTTTT. Protein translation: CASTLGPRPEKLFF.